One and the same sample provided the 18 T cell receptor beta chains below, sequenced in a study of beta chain features in type 1 diabetes. Study outcomes and limitations: Moderate yet significant TCRB CDR3 shortening was seen in Type 1 diabetes patients in all four CD4+ subsets.

The antigens for these receptors are not known. Expressed TCRB transcripts were sequenced after all isolated RNA was converted to cDNA. TCRdb's table, derived via immunoSEQ multiplex PCR, lists solely in-frame clones and lacks some. The data show hundreds of thousands of clones, with 10% to 15% seen just once and less than 0.025% held by the top ten. Sequencing was carried out using naive CD4+ T cells from blood. These receptors originate from a young man with type 1 diabetes.

This clone was found a few times. The J gene is TRBJ2-3, the V gene TRBV5-6, with a weak D call TRBD1 (5 bases). The V gene lost 2 bases and the J gene lost 4 bases, with 17 bases spanning the gap. Germline loops: CDR1 SGHDT, CDR2 YYEEEE. The CDR3 runs to 16 residues. This CDR3 is CASSFRGQGLADTQYF. The CDR3 nucleotides read TGTGCCAGCAGCTTTAGGGGCCAAGGGCTCGCAGATACGCAGTATTTT. The full variable domain, rest sourced from reference TRBV5-6 and TRBJ2-3, is DAGVTQSPTHLIKTRGQQVTLRCSPKSGHDTVSWYQQALGQGPQFIFQYYEEEERQRGNFPDRFSGHQFPNYSSELNVNALLLGDSALYLCASSFRGQGLADTQYFGPGTRLTVL.

This chain joins TRBV5-1 and TRBJ1-2; D gene ambiguous. The CDR3 consists of 15 residues. V was trimmed by 0 bases and J by 6 bases, leaving 15 bases between them. In germline, CDR1 is SGHRS, CDR2 YFSETQ. CDR3 loop: CASSLERVVGDGYTF. The CDR3 bases are TGCGCCAGCAGCTTGGAACGGGTGGTTGGTGATGGCTACACCTTC.

This clone was observed a handful of times. The chain employs TRBV18 and TRBJ1-2; D gene ambiguous. Germline V gives CDR1 KGHSH, CDR2 LQKENI. CDR3 size: 13 residues. Trimming pared 2 bases from V and 5 bases from J, leaving 9 bases between. CDR3 bases: TGTGCCAGCTCACCATCGAACCATTATGGCTACACCTTC. This translates into CASSPSNHYGYTF.

The rearrangement uses TRBV11-3 and TRBJ2-1, with a tentative D call TRBD1 (6 bases). This CDR3 has 11 residues. Trimming took off 6 bases at V and 12 bases at J, with 12 bases between the two ends. Germline CDR1 and CDR2: SGHNT and YENEEA. CDR3 region: CASSTGIRQFF. The CDR3 DNA reads as TGTGCCAGCAGTACAGGGATACGGCAGTTCTTC.

This clone was observed a few times. The chain uses TRBV6-5 and TRBJ1-2; D not resolved. The CDR3 is 11 residues long. Trimming left V 4 bases short and J 7 bases short, with 7 bases between. The germline V gene encodes CDR1 MNHEY and CDR2 SVGAGI. The CDR3 nucleotides are TGTGCCAGCAGTTCGACGAGTGGCTACACCTTC. Encoded protein: CASSSTSGYTF.

This chain connects TRBV5-1 to TRBJ2-1, with D possibly being TRBD1 or TRBD2 (5 bases each). Germline V lookup: CDR1 SGHRS, CDR2 YFSETQ. This CDR3 region has 13 residues. The V gene lost 2 bases and the J gene lost 6 bases, with 9 bases spanning the gap. For the CDR3, the DNA is TGCGCCAGCAGCTTTGGGGCGGGCAATGAGCAGTTCTTC. The encoded protein is CASSFGAGNEQFF.

This clone was seen a few times. Other nucleotide sequences from this sample produce the same CDR3. This chain connects TRBV9 to TRBJ2-7; 8 bases match TRBD1. Losses at the gene ends were 0 bases for V and 0 bases for J; bases not matched to a gene: 2. The CDR3 contains 15 residues. Germline V lookup: CDR1 SGDLS, CDR2 YYNGEE. The CDR3 region is CASSVAGGGSYEQYF. The DNA for the CDR3 is TGTGCCAGCAGCGTAGCAGGGGGCGGCTCCTACGAGCAGTACTTC.

The chain employs TRBV10-2 and TRBJ2-5; D possibly corresponds to TRBD1 (6 bases). This CDR3 spans 14 amino acids. The germline CDR1 and CDR2 sequences are WSHSY and SAAADI. V lost 2 bases to trimming and J lost 5 bases, with 12 bases between them. The CDR3 DNA follows: TGCGCCAGCAGTGAGGGGGGCCCCCCGGAGACCCAGTACTTC. It is translated as CASSEGGPPETQYF.

This clone came up a few times. V and J are TRBV6-4 and TRBJ2-1, with D possibly called TRBD1 or TRBD2 (5 bases each). This CDR3 contains 13 residues. Germline V gives CDR1 MRHNA, CDR2 SNTAGT. The V gene lost 5 bases and the J gene lost 6 bases, with 11 bases spanning the gap. As DNA, the CDR3 is TGTGCCAGCAGTAGAGGGGTGGGCAATGAGCAGTTCTTC. This sequence encodes CASSRGVGNEQFF.

This clone has a handful of counts. The chain couples TRBV2 to TRBJ2-1, with no clear D. Germline V gene data show CDR1 as SNHLY and CDR2 as FYNNEI. This CDR3 is built from 14 residues. The V end was cut by 7 bases, the J end by 0 bases, with 10 bases between. The CDR3 DNA is TGTGCCAGCAACCTACAGAGCTCCTACAATGAGCAGTTCTTC. Its translation is CASNLQSSYNEQFF. The variable domain in full, completed from reference TRBV2 and TRBJ2-1, reads EPEVTQTPSHQVTQMGQEVILRCVPISNHLYFYWYRQILGQKVEFLVSFYNNEISEKSEIFDDQFSVERPDGSNFTLKIRSTKLEDSAMYFCASNLQSSYNEQFFGPGTRLTVL.

The rearrangement links TRBV11-3 to TRBJ2-5; D is undetermined. Germline V CDR1 and CDR2: SGHNT, YENEEA. The CDR3 spans 15 residues. Trimming stripped 5 bases from V and 5 bases from J, with 18 bases between. The CDR3 sequence: CASSPRLDPAETQYF. CDR3 DNA sequence: TGTGCCAGCAGCCCCCGACTTGATCCCGCGGAGACCCAGTACTTC.

The J gene is TRBJ2-5, the V gene TRBV5-1; 7 positions agree with TRBD1. The CDR3 loop spans 15 amino acids. Germline CDR1 is SGHRS and CDR2 is YFSETQ. Trimming cost V 0 bases and J 4 bases; bases outside gene matches: 6. CDR3 sequence: CASSLETGARETQYF. CDR3 DNA sequence: TGCGCCAGCAGCTTGGAAACAGGGGCCCGAGAGACCCAGTACTTC.

There are a few counts of this clone. The chain links TRBV7-2 to TRBJ2-2; D is unclear. Between the trimmed V and J ends, which lost 3 bases and 5 bases, there was a span of 4 bases. This CDR3 region has 12 residues. Per germline, CDR1 SGHTA and CDR2 FQGNSA. The CDR3 is CASSFWTGELFF. The CDR3 DNA follows: TGTGCCAGCAGCTTTTGGACCGGGGAGCTGTTTTTT.

This clone occurred a few times. CDR3 sequence (DNA): TGTGCCAGCAGTCCGGCGGGACAAAGGAGAGAGACCCAGTACTTC. Its protein is CASSPAGQRRETQYF. The chain recombines TRBV28 with TRBJ2-5, with D possibly called TRBD1 or TRBD2 (6 bases each). The V gene lost 5 bases and the J gene lost 4 bases, with 17 bases spanning the gap. The CDR3 sequence is 15 residues long. The germline gives CDR1 MDHEN, CDR2 SYDVKM.

Only a few counts were recorded for this clone. The CDR3 region is CASSDFKRENYGYTF. In nucleotides, the CDR3 is TGTGCCAGCAGTGATTTCAAACGGGAGAACTATGGCTACACCTTC. The V gene is TRBV25-1, the J gene TRBJ1-2; D unresolved. Germline CDR1 is MGHDK and CDR2 is SYGVNS. This CDR3 is built from 15 residues. The V gene lost 3 bases and the J gene lost 2 bases, with 13 bases spanning the gap.

This clone showed up just a few times. In nucleotides, the CDR3 is TGTGCCAGCAAATTGGAACTCTATGGCTACACCTTC. Translated, it gives CASKLELYGYTF. The chain is built from TRBV6-6 and TRBJ1-2, with unresolved D. Trimming cost V 7 bases and J 4 bases, with 10 bases left between them. The CDR3 consists of 12 residues. Germline V gives CDR1 MNHNY, CDR2 SVGAGI (reference sequence).

This clone was detected a few times. CDR3 residues: CASSVVAGTEAFF. CDR3 sequence (DNA): TGTGCCAGCAGTGTTGTGGCGGGCACTGAAGCTTTCTTT. The rearrangement joins TRBV2 to TRBJ1-1; the D is unclear. The CDR3 sequence is 13 residues long. The germline V and J ends were trimmed by 4 bases and 4 bases, with 10 bases remaining between them. Germline CDR1 SNHLY, CDR2 FYNNEI.

The sample holds a few counts of this clone. The J gene is TRBJ2-1, the V gene TRBV5-1; 8 nucleotides agree with TRBD1. Germline V gives CDR1 SGHRS, CDR2 YFSETQ. This CDR3 has 14 residues. The V and J ends lost 4 bases and 7 bases, in that order; junction bases with no gene match: 7. The CDR3 bases are TGCGCCAGCAGCACCGGACAGGGTGGGAATGAGCAGTTCTTC. Encoded protein: CASSTGQGGNEQFF.